Listed below are T cell receptor beta chains from one sample, sequenced in a study of cytomegalovirus exposure and HLA in healthy donors. Generated by immunoSEQ multiplex PCR, the TCRdb table keeps only in-frame clones and is missing some. The table records 140,000 to 150,000 clones, roughly 80% of them present only once. Sequencing was done on a sample of PBMCs. These TCRs come from a woman between 35 and 50 years old in good health and CMV-seropositive. CDR3s include the opening cysteine and the closing phenylalanine or tryptophan. D genes are given only for firm matches. The listing skips clone size in some rows; elsewhere it reads once, few, many or a size class.

D	J	size	V	CDR3	DNA
.	TRBJ2-7	.	TRBV4-1	CASSQERGVYEQYF	TGCGCCAGCAGCCAAGAACGGGGTGTTTACGAGCAGTACTTC
TRBD1	TRBJ2-2	.	TRBV15	CATSTQGAFNTGELFF	TGTGCCACCAGCACGCAGGGGGCGTTTAACACCGGGGAGCTGTTTTTT
.	TRBJ1-3	.	TRBV7-9	CASSLGENTIYF	TGTGCCAGCAGCTTGGGAGAAAACACCATATATTTT
.	TRBJ2-5	.	TRBV4-1	CASSPLTPSRGQETQYF	TGCGCCAGCAGCCCACTAACCCCCTCTAGGGGGCAAGAGACCCAGTACTTC
.	TRBJ2-7	.	TRBV5-1	CASSPTAGNYEQYF	TGCGCCAGCAGCCCGACCGCGGGGAACTACGAGCAGTACTTC
TRBD2	TRBJ2-1	.	TRBV7-3	CASSSDGGFYNEQFF	TGTGCCAGCAGCTCGGACGGGGGGTTTTACAATGAGCAGTTCTTC
TRBD1	TRBJ1-6	.	TRBV5-1	CASSWGGQGENPLHF	TGCGCCAGCAGCTGGGGAGGACAGGGGGAAAATCCCCTCCACTTT
TRBD1	TRBJ1-1	.	TRBV7-9	CASSLGPGTGVTEAFF	TGTGCCAGCAGCTTAGGTCCCGGGACAGGGGTCACTGAAGCTTTCTTT
TRBD2	TRBJ2-3	.	TRBV5-4	CASSLGLAGASSFSTDTQYF	TGTGCCAGCAGCTTGGGACTAGCGGGGGCCTCTTCCTTTAGCACAGATACGCAGTATTTT
TRBD1	TRBJ1-2	.	TRBV11-2	CASSRGDRLPYTF	TGTGCCAGCAGCCGAGGGGACAGACTCCCATACACCTTC
.	TRBJ2-7	.	TRBV10-1	CASSEESRAEQYF	TGCGCCAGCAGTGAGGAGTCCAGGGCCGAGCAGTACTTC
.	TRBJ1-1	.	TRBV2	CASSGTGYTEAFF	TGTGCCAGCAGTGGAACAGGGTACACTGAAGCTTTCTTT
.	TRBJ1-2	few	TRBV2	CATQPGGLGLYGYTF	TGTGCCACACAACCCGGGGGGCTAGGGCTCTATGGCTACACCTTC
.	TRBJ2-1	.	TRBV9	CASSVAGGPLIF	TGTGCCAGCAGCGTAGCCGGGGGGCCTTTAATCTTC
TRBD1	TRBJ1-1	.	TRBV28	CASRQIGVRQGNTEAFF	TGTGCCAGCAGACAAATCGGAGTTAGACAGGGAAACACTGAAGCTTTCTTT
TRBD1	TRBJ2-2	few	TRBV5-1	CASSQDRIQAGELFF	TGCGCCAGCAGCCAGGACAGGATTCAAGCCGGGGAGCTGTTTTTT
TRBD2	TRBJ2-5	.	TRBV6-5	CASSYPSGGGPGTQYF	TGTGCCAGCAGTTACCCCAGCGGGGGGGGCCCCGGGACCCAGTACTTC
.	TRBJ1-4	.	TRBV7-6	CASSTIQGPNEKLFF	TGTGCCAGCAGCACAATACAGGGCCCCAATGAAAAACTGTTTTTT
.	TRBJ2-5	few	TRBV21-1	CASIGGSETQYF	TGTGCCAGCATCGGAGGGTCAGAGACCCAGTACTTC
TRBD1	TRBJ2-1	.	TRBV2	CASSGEGANEQFF	TGTGCCAGCAGTGGAGAGGGGGCGAATGAGCAGTTCTTC
TRBD2	TRBJ2-2	.	TRBV10-3	CAITGGAGSTGELFF	TGTGCCATCACCGGGGGGGCGGGGTCCACCGGGGAGCTGTTTTTT
.	TRBJ2-5	.	TRBV2	CASRGLKETQYF	TGTGCCAGCAGGGGACTTAAAGAGACCCAGTACTTC
TRBD1	TRBJ1-2	.	TRBV5-4	CASSSDRGYGYTF	TGTGCCAGCAGCTCGGACAGGGGATATGGCTACACCTTC
.	TRBJ2-1	.	TRBV7-6	CASSPRQAGGGDEQFF	TGTGCCAGCAGCCCTAGGCAAGCGGGCGGGGGCGATGAGCAGTTCTTC
.	TRBJ2-7	.	TRBV2	CASTDPGGGGSYEQYF	TGTGCCAGCACCGATCCCGGGGGAGGAGGCTCCTACGAGCAGTACTTC
.	TRBJ1-2	.	TRBV5-1	CASSPRTWQGSGYGYTF	TGCGCCAGCAGCCCCCGGACGTGGCAGGGGAGCGGCTATGGCTACACCTTC
.	TRBJ2-7	once	TRBV6-5	CASSYLGEQYF	TGTGCCAGCAGTTACCTCGGCGAGCAGTACTTC
TRBD2	TRBJ2-7	.	TRBV7-2	CASSFLRGSYEQYF	TGTGCCAGCAGCTTCCTGCGGGGGTCCTACGAGCAGTACTTC
.	TRBJ2-3	.	TRBV9	CASSVVTDTQYF	TGTGCCAGCAGCGTAGTAACAGATACGCAGTATTTT
TRBD1	TRBJ1-6	.	TRBV19	CASRDQGAGSPLHF	TGTGCCAGTAGAGATCAGGGGGCAGGTTCACCCCTCCACTTT
.	TRBJ2-1	.	TRBV2	CASSVGGGSYNEQFF	TGTGCCAGCAGTGTAGGGGGGGGCTCCTACAATGAGCAGTTCTTC
TRBD2	TRBJ2-7	.	TRBV10-3	CAISVSGGASGYEQYF	TGTGCCATCAGCGTTAGCGGGGGGGCCTCCGGGTACGAGCAGTACTTC
TRBD2	TRBJ2-3	.	TRBV29-1	CSGRTGGADTQYF	TGCAGCGGTCGGACGGGAGGGGCAGATACGCAGTATTTT
.	TRBJ1-2	.	TRBV5-1	CASSLADSRYGYTF	TGCGCCAGCAGCTTGGCCGACAGCCGCTATGGCTACACCTTC
.	TRBJ1-1	.	TRBV5-4	CASSTGTYTEAFF	TGTGCCAGCAGCACAGGGACCTACACTGAAGCTTTCTTT
.	TRBJ2-3	.	TRBV10-3	CAISDRGQGGSDTQYF	TGTGCCATCAGTGATCGGGGCCAGGGGGGCTCAGATACGCAGTATTTT